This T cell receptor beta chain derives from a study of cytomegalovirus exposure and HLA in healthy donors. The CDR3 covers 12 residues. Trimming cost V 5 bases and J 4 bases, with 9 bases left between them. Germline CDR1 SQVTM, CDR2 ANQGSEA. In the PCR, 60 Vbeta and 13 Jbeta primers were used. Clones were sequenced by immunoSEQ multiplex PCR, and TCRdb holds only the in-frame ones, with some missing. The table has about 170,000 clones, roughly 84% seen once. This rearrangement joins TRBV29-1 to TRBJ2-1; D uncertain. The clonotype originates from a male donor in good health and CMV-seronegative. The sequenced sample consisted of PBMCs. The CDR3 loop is CSVQAGYNEQFF. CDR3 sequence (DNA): TGCAGCGTTCAAGCAGGTTACAATGAGCAGTTCTTC.